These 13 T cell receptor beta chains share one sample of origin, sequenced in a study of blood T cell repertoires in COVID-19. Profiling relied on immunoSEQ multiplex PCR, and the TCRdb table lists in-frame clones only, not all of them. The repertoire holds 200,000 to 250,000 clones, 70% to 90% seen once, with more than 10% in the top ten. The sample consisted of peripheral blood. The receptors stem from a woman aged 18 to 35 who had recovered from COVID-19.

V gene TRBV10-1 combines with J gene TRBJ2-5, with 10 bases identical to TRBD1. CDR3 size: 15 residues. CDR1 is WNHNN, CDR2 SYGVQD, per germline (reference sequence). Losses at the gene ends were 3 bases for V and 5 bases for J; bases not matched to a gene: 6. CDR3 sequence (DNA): TGCGCCAGCAGTGACGCGACAGGGGGCTTGGAGACCCAGTACTTC. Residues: CASSDATGGLETQYF.

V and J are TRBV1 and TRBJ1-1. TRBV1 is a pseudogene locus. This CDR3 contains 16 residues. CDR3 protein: CTSSQEGGHENTEAFF. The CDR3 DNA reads TGCACCAGCAGCCAAGAGGGGGGGCATGAGAACACTGAAGCTTTCTTT.

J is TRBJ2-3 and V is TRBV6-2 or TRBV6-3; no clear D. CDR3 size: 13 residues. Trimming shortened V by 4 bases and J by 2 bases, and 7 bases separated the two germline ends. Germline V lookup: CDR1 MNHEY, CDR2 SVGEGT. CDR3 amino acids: CASSWLATDTQYF. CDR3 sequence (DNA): TGTGCCAGCAGTTGGCTCGCCACAGATACGCAGTATTTT.

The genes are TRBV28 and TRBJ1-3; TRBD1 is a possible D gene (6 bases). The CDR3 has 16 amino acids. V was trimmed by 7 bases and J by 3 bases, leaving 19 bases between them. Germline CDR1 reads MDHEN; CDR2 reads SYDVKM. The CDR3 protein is CASMDGGALGGNTIYF. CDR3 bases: TGTGCCAGCATGGACGGGGGGGCCTTAGGTGGAAACACCATATATTTT.

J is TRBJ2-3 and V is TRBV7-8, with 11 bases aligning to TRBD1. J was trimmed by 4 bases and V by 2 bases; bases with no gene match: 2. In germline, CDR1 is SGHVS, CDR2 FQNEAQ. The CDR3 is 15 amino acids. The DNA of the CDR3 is TGTGCCAGCAGCTTATGGGACAGGGGGGCAGATACGCAGTATTTT. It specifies CASSLWDRGADTQYF.

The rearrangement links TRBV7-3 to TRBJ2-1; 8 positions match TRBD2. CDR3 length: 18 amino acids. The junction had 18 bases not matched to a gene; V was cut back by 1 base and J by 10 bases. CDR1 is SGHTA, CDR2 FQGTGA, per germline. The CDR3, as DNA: TGTGCCAGCAGCTTAATTGGGGCCGGACTAGCCACCATTAAAGAGCAGTTCTTC. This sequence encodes CASSLIGAGLATIKEQFF.

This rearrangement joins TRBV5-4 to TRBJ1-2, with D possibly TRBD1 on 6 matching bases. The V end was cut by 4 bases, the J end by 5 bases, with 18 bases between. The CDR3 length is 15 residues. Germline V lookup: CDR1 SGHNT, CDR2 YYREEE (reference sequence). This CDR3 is CASSNRGGAGYGYTF. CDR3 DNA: TGTGCCAGCAGCAATCGCGGGGGGGCGGGGTATGGCTACACCTTC. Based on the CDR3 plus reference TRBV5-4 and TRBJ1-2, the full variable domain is ETGVTQSPTHLIKTRGQQVTLRCSSQSGHNTVSWYQQALGQGPQFIFQYYREEENGRGNFPPRFSGLQFPNYSSELNVNALELDDSALYLCASSNRGGAGYGYTFGSGTRLTVV.

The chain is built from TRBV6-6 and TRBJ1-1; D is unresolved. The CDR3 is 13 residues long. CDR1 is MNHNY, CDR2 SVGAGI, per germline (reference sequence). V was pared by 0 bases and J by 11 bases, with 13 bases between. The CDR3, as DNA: TGTGCCAGCAGTTACTCTGTGCACTCTTACGCTTTCTTT. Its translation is CASSYSVHSYAFF.

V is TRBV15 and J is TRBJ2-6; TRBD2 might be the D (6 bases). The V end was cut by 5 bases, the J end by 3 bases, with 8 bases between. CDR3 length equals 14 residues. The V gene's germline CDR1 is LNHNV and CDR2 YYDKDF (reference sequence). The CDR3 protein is CATSGGGGANVLTF. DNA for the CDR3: TGTGCCACCAGCGGGGGAGGTGGGGCCAACGTCCTGACTTTC.

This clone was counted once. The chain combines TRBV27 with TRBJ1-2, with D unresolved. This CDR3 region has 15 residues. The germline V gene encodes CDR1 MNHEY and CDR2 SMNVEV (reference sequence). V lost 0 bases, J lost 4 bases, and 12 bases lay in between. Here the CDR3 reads CASSLSAAAAYGYTF. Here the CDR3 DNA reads TGTGCCAGCAGTTTATCAGCCGCCGCCGCCTATGGCTACACCTTC.

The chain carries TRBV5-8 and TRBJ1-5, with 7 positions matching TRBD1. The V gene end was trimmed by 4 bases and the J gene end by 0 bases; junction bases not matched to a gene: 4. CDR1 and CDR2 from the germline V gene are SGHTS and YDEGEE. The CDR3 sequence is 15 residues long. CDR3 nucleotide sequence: TGTGCCAGCAGCCTGGGACAGCTTAGCAATCAGCCCCAGCATTTT. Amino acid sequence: CASSLGQLSNQPQHF.

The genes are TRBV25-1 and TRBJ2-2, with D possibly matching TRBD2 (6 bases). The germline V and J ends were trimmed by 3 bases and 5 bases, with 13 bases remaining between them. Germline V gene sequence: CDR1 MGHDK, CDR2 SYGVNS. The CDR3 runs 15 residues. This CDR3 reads CASSDIGRGTGELFF. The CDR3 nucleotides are TGTGCCAGCAGTGACATCGGGAGAGGGACCGGGGAGCTGTTTTTT.

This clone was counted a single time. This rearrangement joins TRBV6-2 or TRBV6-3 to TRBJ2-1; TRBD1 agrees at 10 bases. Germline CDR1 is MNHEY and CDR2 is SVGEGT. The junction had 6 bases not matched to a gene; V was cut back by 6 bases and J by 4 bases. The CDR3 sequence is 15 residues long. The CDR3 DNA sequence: TGTGCCAGCAGCTCTGGGGACAGGGGATACAATGAGCAGTTCTTC. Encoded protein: CASSSGDRGYNEQFF.